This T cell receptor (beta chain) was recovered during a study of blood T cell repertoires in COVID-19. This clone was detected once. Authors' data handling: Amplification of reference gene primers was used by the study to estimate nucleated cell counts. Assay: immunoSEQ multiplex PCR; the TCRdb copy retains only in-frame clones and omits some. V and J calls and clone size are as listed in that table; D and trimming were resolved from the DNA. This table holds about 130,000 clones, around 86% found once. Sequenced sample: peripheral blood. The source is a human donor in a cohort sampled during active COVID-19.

The CDR3 loop is CAWSWTSTGEQYF. As DNA, the CDR3 is TGTGCCTGGAGTTGGACTAGCACTGGCGAGCAGTACTTC. The chain links TRBV30 to TRBJ2-7; 8 bases match TRBD2. V gave up 2 bases and J gave up 6 bases; unmatched junction bases: 6. The CDR3 covers 13 residues. Germline CDR1 GTSNPN, CDR2 SVGIG (reference sequence). Looking up the rest from reference TRBV30 and TRBJ2-7 gives the full variable domain: SQTIHQWPATLVQPVGSPLSLECTVEGTSNPNLYWYRQAAGRGLQLLFYSVGIGQISSEVPQNLSASRPQDRQFILSSKKLLLSDSGFYLCAWSWTSTGEQYFGPGTRLTVT.